The entry that follows covers one T cell receptor (beta chain) sequence. What antigen it recognizes has not been identified. Qualities for individual bases were not recorded, and no much larger clone is one base off. The data derive from a study of tumor-infiltrating lymphocytes in localized non-small cell lung cancer (dated by TCRdb to the early 2020s). The study in broad terms: The cohort included patients whose samples were collected after neoadjuvant chemotherapy, as well as both smokers and never-smokers and several histologies. Each patient contributed resected tumor tissue and uninvolved lung tissue from the same patient, described as non-adjacent to the tumor. Alongside flow cytometry, multiplex immunofluorescence, RNA-seq, exome sequencing and proteomics, TCR sequencing was applied to the same patients as one of several integrated assays. In total, the ICON cohort consisted of over a hundred surgical patients with localized non-small cell lung cancer who had their tumors resected. For roughly 55 patients, immunoSEQ T-cell fraction was compared between paired tumor and uninvolved lung. Study-wide conclusions, independent of this receptor: The TCR-derived T-cell fraction showed no difference between the flow cytometry-defined immunotypes IM1 (good prognosis) and IM2 (poor prognosis). Since assay coverage differed from patient to patient depending on how much tissue was available, TCR sequencing was done for only a subset of the cohort. Because different assays used different pieces of the same tissue, intratumor heterogeneity could not be separated from technical variation. Consistent with immunofluorescence CD3 counts, TCRbeta sequencing supported greater T cell infiltration in tumors than in uninvolved lung tissue. No association of tumor T-cell fraction from TCR sequencing with recurrence-free survival was found (p = 0.61).

Patient enrollment in ICON started in 2016, and the final patient was enrolled in 2018. In a subcohort of approximately 78 patients, fresh tumor and matched uninvolved tissue were collected for in-depth immune analyses, with TCR sequencing among those analyses. DNA for TCR sequencing was isolated from bulk tissue, and no cell sorting was done. TCR sequencing with the immunoSEQ assay provided the T-cell fraction in tumor and uninvolved lung tissue. The original methods were these. In the survival analysis, patients were divided into a high T-cell fraction group (upper tertile) and a low T-cell fraction group (lower two tertiles), and the two groups were compared using a log-rank test. A signed-rank test was used to check for differences in T-cell fraction between paired tumor and uninvolved lung. Here the immuneACCESS table is served through TCRdb, limited to in-frame sequences with V and J called. Missing clones are a known gap in these copies; in checked studies unresolved V genes cover under half, and the rest lacks a known reason. That table supplies the V and J calls and clone size; D and trimming were determined from the DNA. For this sample the table gives about 16,000 clones, of which 70% to 85% were detected only once. In total, the top ten clones hold 5% to 7% of the sample.

Cut back by 5 bases and 0 bases, the V and J ends lie 12 bases apart. The germline V gene provides CDR1 SGDLS and CDR2 YYNGEE. The CDR3, from cysteine to phenylalanine, totals 14 residues. CDR3 DNA is the only sequence kept; it has 42 bases, read in frame from the first base. The source is a human donor with non-small cell lung cancer. The sequencing input was lung tumor tissue. The sequence joins TRBV9 to TRBJ2-7; the D gene is unclear. Read as DNA, the sequence is TGTGCCAGCAGTACCTCCCTGAGCTCCTACGAGCAGTACTTC. Translated, it reads CASSTSLSSYEQYF.